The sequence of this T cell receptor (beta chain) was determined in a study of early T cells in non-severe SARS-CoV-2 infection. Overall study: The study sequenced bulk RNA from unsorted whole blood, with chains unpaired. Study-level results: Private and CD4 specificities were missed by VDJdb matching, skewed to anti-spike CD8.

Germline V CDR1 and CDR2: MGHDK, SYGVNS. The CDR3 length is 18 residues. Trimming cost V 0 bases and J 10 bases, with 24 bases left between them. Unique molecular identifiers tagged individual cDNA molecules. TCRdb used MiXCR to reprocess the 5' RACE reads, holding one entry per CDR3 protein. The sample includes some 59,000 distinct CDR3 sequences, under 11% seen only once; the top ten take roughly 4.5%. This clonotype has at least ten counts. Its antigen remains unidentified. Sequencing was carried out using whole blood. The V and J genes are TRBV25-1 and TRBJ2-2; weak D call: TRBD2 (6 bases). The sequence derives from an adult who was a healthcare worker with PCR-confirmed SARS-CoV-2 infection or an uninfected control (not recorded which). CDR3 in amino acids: CASSEYGSWDSRRSELFF. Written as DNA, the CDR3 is TGTGCCAGCAGTGAATATGGGTCTTGGGACTCCCGACGGTCGGAGCTGTTTTTT.